These T cell receptor beta chains were read from a single sample in a study of blood T cell repertoires in COVID-19. Profiled with immunoSEQ multiplex PCR; TCRdb holds only in-frame clones, not every one. The sample has 200,000 or so clones, about 85% seen once. The sample comprised PBMCs or T cells enriched from blood (not recorded which). Receptors originate from a woman aged 25-40 years who had recovered from COVID-19. Both conserved end residues are part of each CDR3. The D gene is left open where the match is weak. The listing skips clone size in some rows; elsewhere it reads once, few, many or a size class.

TRBV27	NA	TRBJ1-1	NA	TGTGCCAGCAACCTAAGGGGGTGGAACACTGAAGCTTTCTTT	CASNLRGWNTEAFF
TRBV2	NA	TRBJ1-5	NA	TGTGCCAGCAGTTACGAAGAGGTTCAGCCCCAGCATTTT	CASSYEEVQPQHF
TRBV12-5	NA	TRBJ1-1	NA	TGTGCTAGTGGTTTGGATCAGGGTTACACTGAAGCTTTCTTT	CASGLDQGYTEAFF
TRBV7-2	TRBD2	TRBJ2-2	NA	TGTGCCAGCAGCTGGATCCCGAGCGGGGGGTTTAACACCGGGGAGCTGTTTTTT	CASSWIPSGGFNTGELFF
TRBV11-2	NA	TRBJ1-1	NA	TGTGCCAGCAGCTTAGAAGGCAGGGGTGAAGCTTTCTTT	CASSLEGRGEAFF
TRBV25-1	NA	TRBJ2-1	NA	TGTGCCAGCAGTGAATTAGGGGCTAAGCCCAACAATGAGCAGTTCTTC	CASSELGAKPNNEQFF
TRBV11-2	TRBD1	TRBJ1-1	NA	TGTGCCAGCAGCGTGGGCCTACAGGGGGCGAACACTGAAGCTTTCTTT	CASSVGLQGANTEAFF
TRBV20-1	NA	TRBJ2-1	NA	TGCAGGACAACCAGGTACAATGAGCAGTTCTTC	CRTTRYNEQFF
TRBV9	NA	TRBJ2-7	NA	TGTGCCAGCAGCCCAGCGGGACAGGCCCCCCGGGAGCAGTACTTC	CASSPAGQAPREQYF
TRBV9	NA	TRBJ2-5	NA	TGTGCCAGCAGCGTAGAAGGACGGCGGGCAGAGACCCAGTACTTC	CASSVEGRRAETQYF
TRBV7-2	NA	TRBJ1-6	NA	TGTGCCAGCAGCTTAGGGGGGGAGGCTTCACCCCTCCACTTT	CASSLGGEASPLHF
TRBV19	TRBD2	TRBJ2-7	NA	TGTGCCAGTAGTCTAACCGGGACTAGGGACGAGCAGTACTTC	CASSLTGTRDEQYF
TRBV28	NA	TRBJ1-4	NA	TGTGCCAGCAGTTTCCTACAGATAGCAACTAATGAAAAACTGTTTTTT	CASSFLQIATNEKLFF
TRBV5-1	NA	TRBJ2-1	NA	TGCGCCAGCAGTCTACAGAGCTCCTACAATGAGCAGTTCTTC	CASSLQSSYNEQFF
TRBV7-2	TRBD1	TRBJ2-1	few	TGTGCCAGCAGCTTATCGGGACAGAACAATGAGCAGTTCTTC	CASSLSGQNNEQFF
TRBV9	TRBD1	TRBJ1-2	NA	TGTGCCAGCAGCCCTCCGGGACAGGGGGAAAACTATGGCTACACCTTC	CASSPPGQGENYGYTF
TRBV14	TRBD1	TRBJ1-5	NA	TGTGCCAGCAGCCAACCGGGACAGGGCCATCAGCCCCAGCATTTT	CASSQPGQGHQPQHF
TRBV28	NA	TRBJ1-5	few	TGTGCCAGCAGTTCCGGGTTTCAGCCCCAGCATTTT	CASSSGFQPQHF
TRBV7-2	NA	TRBJ1-1	few	TGTGCCAGCAGTCAGGACAGACACACTGAAGCTTTCTTT	CASSQDRHTEAFF
TRBV12-3/TRBV12-4	TRBD2	TRBJ2-5	NA	TGTGCCAGTGGGACTAGCGGACAAGAGACCCAGTACTTC	CASGTSGQETQYF
TRBV18	TRBD1	TRBJ1-2	NA	TGTGCCAGCTCACCACGGACAGGACCATCCAATTCTAACTATGGCTACACCTTC	CASSPRTGPSNSNYGYTF